This entry features one T cell receptor beta chain sequence. Antigen unknown. The data were obtained in a study of Ad26.COV2.S vaccination and SARS-CoV-2 variants. Turning to the study itself: Once or twice, 56 days apart, Ad26.COV2.S was delivered intramuscularly. Findings and limits, study-wide: Once vaccination had occurred, spike-specific CD8+ and CD4+ T cell responses reportedly showed substantial breadth. Participants in the vaccine arm had higher spike-specific TCR breadth; placebo recipients had lower.

J was trimmed by 6 bases and V by 10 bases; bases with no gene match: 16. Per the germline V gene, CDR1 is ENHRY and CDR2 is SYGVKD. The CDR3 contains 18 residues. Libraries were prepared by immunoSEQ multiplex PCR; TCRdb keeps only in-frame clonotypes and omits some of them. Here the sample spans about 350,000 clones, 88% being singletons. Stated treatment: 15 to 20 received Ad26.COV2.S at low or high dose, single or two shots; 5 received placebo; per-sample allocation not given. Day 63 following the first vaccine or placebo injection was when the samples were taken. An 18-55-year-old adult in Boston served as donor.

This clonotype was obtained from a person aged 18-60 years who received the Ad26.COV2.S COVID-19 vaccine or a placebo. The sequences come from peripheral blood, collected in a trial of Ad26.COV2.S vaccine versus placebo. The chain combines TRBV10-3 with TRBJ2-2; 14 bases map to TRBD2. The CDR3 region is CATAPRGTSGSRAGELFF. CDR3 DNA sequence: TGTGCCACCGCCCCTCGGGGGACTAGCGGGAGTAGGGCCGGGGAGCTGTTTTTT.